Each of the 20 T cell receptor beta chains below was sequenced from the same sample in a study of radiotherapy plus CTLA-4 blockade in lung cancer. Clones were read by immunoSEQ multiplex PCR, and TCRdb kept only the in-frame ones, dropping some. This table holds 56,000 or so clones, 79% found once. The sample here was peripheral blood, taken from a patient treated with radiotherapy plus ipilimumab. The origin of the receptors is a human donor with non-small cell lung cancer who had a partial response to radiotherapy plus ipilimumab.

This clone was counted between two and nine times. The chain carries TRBV5-6 and TRBJ1-2; 8 nucleotides match TRBD1. Germline lookup yields CDR1 SGHDT and CDR2 YYEEEE. J was trimmed by 5 bases and V by 0 bases; bases with no gene match: 9. This CDR3 is built from 16 residues. CDR3 DNA: TGTGCCAGCAGCTTGGTCTGGTGGGACAGGCGATATGGCTACACCTTC. Translated: CASSLVWWDRRYGYTF. The full variable domain, with the rest looked up from reference TRBV5-6 and TRBJ1-2, is DAGVTQSPTHLIKTRGQQVTLRCSPKSGHDTVSWYQQALGQGPQFIFQYYEEEERQRGNFPDRFSGHQFPNYSSELNVNALLLGDSALYLCASSLVWWDRRYGYTFGSGTRLTVV.

The J gene is TRBJ2-7, the V gene TRBV4-1; no firm D call. Germline V CDR1 and CDR2: MGHRA, YSYEKL. The CDR3 is 14 residues long. V lost 1 base to trimming and J lost 3 bases, with 10 bases between them. CDR3 in amino acids: CASSQVSSVYEQYF. The CDR3 DNA is TGCGCCAGCAGCCAAGTGTCAAGCGTCTACGAGCAGTACTTC.

The rearrangement uses TRBV7-9 and TRBJ2-7; TRBD1 agrees at 9 bases. Germline V gives CDR1 SEHNR, CDR2 FQNEAQ (reference sequence). The CDR3 loop spans 13 amino acids. The junction had 5 bases not matched to a gene; V was cut back by 5 bases and J by 6 bases. CDR3 loop: CASSLGQGFEQYF. The CDR3, as DNA: TGTGCCAGCAGCCTCGGACAGGGGTTCGAGCAGTACTTC. The entire variable domain, with the rest obtained from reference TRBV7-9 and TRBJ2-7, is as follows: DTGVSQNPRHKITKRGQNVTFRCDPISEHNRLYWYRQTLGQGPEFLTYFQNEAQLEKSRLLSDRFSAERPKGSFSTLEIQRTEQGDSAMYLCASSLGQGFEQYFGPGTRLTVT.

The chain is built from TRBV10-1 and TRBJ2-2, with 11 bases identical to TRBD1. In germline, CDR1 is WNHNN, CDR2 SYGVQD (reference sequence). V gave up 10 bases and J gave up 5 bases; unmatched junction bases: 6. This CDR3 has 14 residues. The CDR3 bases are TGCGCCACTGGACAGGGGGCGAGTACCGGGGAGCTGTTTTTT. This gives the protein CATGQGASTGELFF.

The V call is TRBV10-3, the J call TRBJ2-1; TRBD1 matches 9 bases. Trimming took 6 bases from V and 5 from J; bases not matched to a gene: 5. Germline V CDR1 and CDR2: ENHRY, SYGVKD. The CDR3 spans 14 residues. CDR3 loop: CAIRAGTGHNEQFF. The CDR3 nucleotides read TGTGCCATCAGGGCCGGGACAGGGCACAATGAGCAGTTCTTC.

The V call is TRBV6-5, the J call TRBJ1-4; D may be TRBD1 (5 bases). This CDR3 has 14 residues. With 3 bases removed from V and 7 bases from J, the gap between germline ends came to 12 bases. Germline V gene data show CDR1 as MNHEY and CDR2 as SVGAGI. The CDR3 DNA reads TGTGCCAGCAGTTATGGGGGGGTCTTTGAAAAACTGTTTTTT. Its protein product is CASSYGGVFEKLFF.

The chain's CDR3 is CASSEYTAKNIQYF. The CDR3 bases are TGTGCCAGCAGTGAGTACACGGCCAAAAACATTCAGTACTTC. The chain couples TRBV25-1 to TRBJ2-4; D gene uncertain. This CDR3 is built from 14 residues. V was trimmed by 3 bases and J by 1 base, leaving 7 bases between them. Germline CDR1 reads MGHDK; CDR2 reads SYGVNS.

The chain carries TRBV29-1 and TRBJ2-5, with D maybe TRBD1 (5 bases). V dropped 3 bases and J dropped 4 bases, with 12 bases sitting between them. Germline CDR1 SQVTM, CDR2 ANQGSEA. The CDR3 spans 13 residues. The CDR3 spells CSVDPGSSETQYF. As DNA, the CDR3 is TGCAGCGTTGATCCAGGGTCATCAGAGACCCAGTACTTC. The entire variable domain, with the rest obtained from reference TRBV29-1 and TRBJ2-5, is as follows: SAVISQKPSRDICQRGTSLTIQCQVDSQVTMMFWYRQQPGQSLTLIATANQGSEATYESGFVIDKFPISRPNLTFSTLTVSNMSPEDSSIYLCSVDPGSSETQYFGPGTRLLVL.

This sequence joins TRBV6-6 and TRBJ2-5, with D possibly matching TRBD2 (6 bases). Germline CDR1 reads MNHNY; CDR2 reads SVGAGI (reference sequence). This CDR3 spans 14 amino acids. Deletions cut 2 bases from V and 5 bases from J, with 12 bases between. The CDR3 loop is CASSYGGSGETQYF. The DNA of the CDR3 is TGTGCCAGCAGTTACGGGGGGTCGGGGGAGACCCAGTACTTC.

The genes are TRBV27 and TRBJ1-3; D gene ambiguous. CDR1 and CDR2 from the germline V gene are MNHEY and SMNVEV (reference sequence). V shed 2 bases and J shed 0 bases, with 8 bases lying between them. This CDR3 contains 15 residues. The CDR3 spells CASSLKINSGNTIYF. The DNA for the CDR3 is TGTGCCAGCAGTTTAAAAATTAACTCTGGAAACACCATATATTTT.

The gene calls are TRBV15 and TRBJ1-2; D is unclear. Germline V lookup: CDR1 LNHNV, CDR2 YYDKDF (reference sequence). The CDR3 is 13 amino acids. Between the trimmed V and J ends, which lost 5 bases and 7 bases, there was a span of 14 bases. The CDR3 DNA sequence: TGTGCCACCAGCGCCCGGTCTGAGCGTGGCTACACCTTC. Its protein product is CATSARSERGYTF. The variable domain in full, with the rest retrieved from reference TRBV15 and TRBJ1-2, is DAMVIQNPRYQVTQFGKPVTLSCSQTLNHNVMYWYQQKSSQAPKLLFHYYDKDFNNEADTPDNFQSRRPNTSFCFLDIRSPGLGDTAMYLCATSARSERGYTFGSGTRLTVV.

The chain links TRBV7-8 to TRBJ2-1, with D possibly TRBD2 on 7 matching bases. Looked up from germline, CDR1 is SGHVS and CDR2 is FQNEAQ. There are 15 residues in the CDR3. The V end was cut by 0 bases, the J end by 4 bases, with 10 bases between. The CDR3 reads CASSLAGGRYNEQFF. In DNA, the CDR3 is TGTGCCAGCAGCTTAGCGGGGGGGCGGTACAATGAGCAGTTCTTC.

The rearrangement uses TRBV9 and TRBJ1-2; TRBD1 matches at 9 bases. Germline trimming cut 3 bases from V and 6 bases from J; bases unmatched to any gene: 3. The length of the CDR3 is 13 residues. The germline CDR1 and CDR2 sequences are SGDLS and YYNGEE. In DNA, the CDR3 is TGTGCCAGCAGCGGGGACAGGGTTGATGGCTACACCTTC. This encodes CASSGDRVDGYTF.

The genes are TRBV5-1 and TRBJ2-7; the match to TRBD2 covers 8 bases. J gave up 3 bases and V 0 bases, and 8 bases lay outside the gene matches. Germline CDR1 reads SGHRS; CDR2 reads YFSETQ. This CDR3 is 16 amino acids long. The CDR3 here is CASSLAGGAMHYEQYF. The CDR3 coding sequence is TGCGCCAGCAGCTTGGCGGGGGGGGCGATGCACTACGAGCAGTACTTC. The variable domain in full, completed from reference TRBV5-1 and TRBJ2-7, reads KAGVTQTPRYLIKTRGQQVTLSCSPISGHRSVSWYQQTPGQGLQFLFEYFSETQRNKGNFPGRFSGRQFSNSRSEMNVSTLELGDSALYLCASSLAGGAMHYEQYFGPGTRLTVT.

The chain joins TRBV21-1 to TRBJ2-4; the table assigns TRBD2, which was not confirmed against the DNA. TRBV21-1 is marked as a pseudogene. The CDR3 spans 15 residues. Here the CDR3 DNA reads TGTGCCAGCAGCAAAGTCCCCGTCTCCGAAAACATTCAGTACTTC. Amino acids: CASSKVPVSENIQYF.

The chain is built from TRBV7-3 and TRBJ2-5; TRBD2 matches 8 bases. Germline lookup yields CDR1 SGHTA and CDR2 FQGTGA. CDR3 length equals 15 residues. Trimming took 2 bases from V and 4 from J; bases not matched to a gene: 6. CDR3 residues: CASSLAGGPPETQYF. The CDR3 coding sequence is TGTGCCAGCAGCTTAGCGGGGGGCCCCCCAGAGACCCAGTACTTC.

V gene TRBV7-9 combines with J gene TRBJ1-1; D is perhaps TRBD1 (6 bases). Germline V CDR1 and CDR2: SEHNR, FQNEAQ (reference sequence). The CDR3 consists of 14 residues. The germline V and J ends were trimmed by 5 bases and 6 bases, with 16 bases remaining between them. DNA of the CDR3: TGTGCCAGCAGCCGGGACAAGCTTGACTCTGAAGCTTTCTTT. This encodes CASSRDKLDSEAFF.

The chain joins TRBV7-9 to TRBJ2-5; weak D call: TRBD2 (6 bases). CDR1 and CDR2 from the germline V gene are SEHNR and FQNEAQ (reference sequence). The CDR3 has 15 amino acids. V was shortened by 5 bases and J by 0 bases, with 13 bases between the two germline ends. The CDR3 region is CASSRPRDYQETQYF. Written as DNA, the CDR3 is TGTGCCAGCAGCCGACCCAGGGACTACCAAGAGACCCAGTACTTC.

The chain uses TRBV10-2 and TRBJ2-5, with 10 bases lining up with TRBD2. V shed 3 bases and J 5 bases; nucleotides not matched to a gene: 9. The CDR3 is 16 residues long. Germline V gene sequence: CDR1 WSHSY, CDR2 SAAADI. Here the CDR3 DNA reads TGCGCCAGCAGTGAAGCGAGCGGGGGGGGGAGGGAGACCCAGTACTTC. This translates into CASSEASGGGRETQYF.

The chain carries TRBV9 and TRBJ1-1; 7 bases align to TRBD1. V dropped 5 bases and J dropped 6; count of bases not matched to a gene: 13. Germline values: CDR1 SGDLS, CDR2 YYNGEE. CDR3 length equals 15 residues. CDR3 region: CASSDYRGRKAEAFF. The CDR3 DNA follows: TGTGCCAGCAGTGACTACAGGGGAAGGAAGGCTGAAGCTTTCTTT.